This T cell receptor beta chain came from a study of monozygotic twins with inflammatory bowel disease. Study findings and constraints: Possibly reflecting limited power, no difference in repertoire similarity was found between concordant and discordant twins. Especially with disease activity, IBD patients shared fewer clonotypes with others than healthy twins did. IBD patients carried less diverse TCRbeta repertoires (inverse Simpson) than healthy co-twins.

As to this clonotype: As yet, its antigen is unknown.

The germline CDR1 and CDR2 sequences are SGHTA and FQGNSA. The CDR3 length is 12 residues. From 3,500 to 4,500 ng of total RNA, each TCR library was prepared. TCRdb re-called the 5' RACE reads; one entry per CDR3 protein, DNA not given. This sample's table reports about 210,000 distinct CDR3 sequences. Sequenced sample: blood. This rearrangement joins TRBV7-2 to TRBJ2-7. This clonotype originated in a human donor with ulcerative colitis or Crohn's disease, or a healthy co-twin of an affected twin (not recorded which). The CDR3 is CASSSYSYEQYF.